This entry features one T cell receptor beta chain sequence. Its antigen remains unidentified. Sequence at one end of the junction differs from germline and may be a read error. A primer matching the constant region was used to make TCR beta cDNA from around 550 ng of total RNA. Three nested multiplex PCR rounds, a slightly modified ARM-PCR, produced the libraries for TCR beta. Rounds one and two of PCR, each of 9 to 11 cycles, were primed with TRBV1-TRBV30 forward primers and a C-beta reverse primer. TCRdb processed the multiplex PCR reads anew with MiXCR; each CDR3 protein has one entry. The repertoire holds tens of thousands of distinct CDR3 sequences, with around 70% as singletons. The data belong to a study of tumor-infiltrating lymphocytes in primary liver carcinoma. Study in general: Tumors were staged T1-T3 N0M0 and measured roughly 4.2 to 10 cm across. Study-wide results and limits: Relative to blood, tumors carried a significantly larger fraction of the repertoire in their top 250 clones (p = 0.039). Less overlap was seen in tumor-adjacent and tumor-blood pairs than in tumor region pairs.

Without any cell sorting, roughly 20-33 mg of bulk tissue yielded co-extracted RNA and DNA. Five separate regions were sampled from each tumor. Germline V gene lookup returns CDR1 SGHVS and CDR2 FQNEAQ. This CDR3 contains 15 residues. The sequence came from a man aged 35 to 55 with primary liver carcinoma and hepatitis B virus infection. The sample consisted of liver tumor tissue from sampling region 1. Described subset: tumor region T1, superior pole. This chain joins TRBV7-8 and TRBJ2-2, with 7 bases lining up with TRBD1. The DNA of the CDR3 is TGTGTCAGCAGCCCAGGGACAGTAAACACCGGGGAGCTGTTTTTT. This gives the protein CVSSPGTVNTGELFF. The full variable domain, rest sourced from reference TRBV7-8 and TRBJ2-2, is GAGVSQSPRYKVAKRGQDVALRCDPISGHVSLFWYQQALGQGPEFLTYFQNEAQLDKSGLPSDRFFAERPEGSVSTLKIQRTQQEDSAVYLCVSSPGTVNTGELFFGEGSRLTVL.